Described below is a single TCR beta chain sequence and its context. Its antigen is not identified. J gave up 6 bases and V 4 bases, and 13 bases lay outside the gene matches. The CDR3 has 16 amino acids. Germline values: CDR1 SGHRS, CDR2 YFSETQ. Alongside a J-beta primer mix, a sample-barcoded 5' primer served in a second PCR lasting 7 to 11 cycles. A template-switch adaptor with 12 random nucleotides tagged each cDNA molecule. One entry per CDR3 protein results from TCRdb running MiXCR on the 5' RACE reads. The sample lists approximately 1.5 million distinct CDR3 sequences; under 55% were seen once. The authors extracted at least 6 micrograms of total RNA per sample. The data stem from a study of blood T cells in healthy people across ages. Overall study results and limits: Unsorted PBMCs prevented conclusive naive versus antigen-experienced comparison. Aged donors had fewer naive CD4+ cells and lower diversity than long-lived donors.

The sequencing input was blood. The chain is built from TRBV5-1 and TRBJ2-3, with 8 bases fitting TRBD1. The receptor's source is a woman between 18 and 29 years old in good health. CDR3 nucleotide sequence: TGCGCCAGCAGCCCAGGGGGCAGATCCAGTTGGGATACGCAGTATTTT. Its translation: CASSPGGRSSWDTQYF.